This T cell receptor (beta chain) is drawn from a study of cytomegalovirus exposure and HLA in healthy donors (dated by TCRdb to about 2017). In the study overall: According to a later analysis, the roughly 120 validation repertoires were produced on the same platform as the 666 repertoires of the first cohort. High-throughput TCR immunosequencing, statistical association of individual TCRs with disease status, and machine learning were combined to predict cytomegalovirus infection status. In addition to the first cohort of 500 to 850 subjects, a separate validation cohort of 130 or so different subjects was used. The study aimed to test whether cataloging public T cell receptors could reveal signatures of past pathogen exposure.

Worth noting for this clone: This clone's antigen is unknown. There are no base qualities to consult, and no much larger clone falls within one base.

Here is what the overall study found, with its caveats: Most TCR sequences were seen in very few donors, while some public TCRs were found in many individuals. Three of the identified cytomegalovirus-associated TCR beta chains were confirmed in vitro to be specific for cytomegalovirus antigens. Subsequent analysis determined that TCRs grouped into clusters in the first cohort also showed a tendency toward co-occurrence across the 120 or so validation repertoires, and roughly 95% of cluster scores exceeded 0. All 120 or so repertoires were used to score co-occurrence in the validation cohort in a later analysis, because that analysis had no HLA typing for the cohort. It was suggested by the authors that the approach could potentially be generalized to other disease states and immunological phenotypes. Cytomegalovirus status was reported to be diagnosed by the classifier with high specificity and sensitivity in both the original and validation cohorts. In the study, roughly 160 TCR beta chains were listed as associated with cytomegalovirus.

The library was obtained by the immunoSEQ multiplex PCR assay. As for the authors' bioinformatics: To diagnose cytomegalovirus status from the catalog of TCR beta chain sequences, a statistical classification framework was built. What TCRdb holds here is the immuneACCESS table cut down to in-frame rearrangements. Part of the clones is not present; checked against another copy, under half of the missing clones reflect an unresolved V gene, and the others are unexplained. The V and J calls and clone size were taken over from that table, and D and trimming were inferred from the DNA. The sample table contains under 95,000 clones; only one count was recorded for under 95% of them. The ten largest make up about 2.2% of the sample. The donors belonged to the validation cohort of about 120 subjects, which was separate from the approximately 610-subject first cohort. This clonotype was sampled from a man aged 30-40 years in good health and CMV-seronegative. Sequenced: PBMCs.

The DNA reads TGTGCCAGCAGCCCCCGACAGGGGGCATCCTACGAGCAGTACTTC. It is translated as CASSPRQGASYEQYF. The sequence joins TRBV2 to TRBJ2-7; TRBD1 matches 10 bases in the middle. There are 15 amino acids in the CDR3, from cysteine to phenylalanine inclusive. Just CDR3 DNA is preserved here, 45 bases in frame from base 1. Looking up the germline V gene yields CDR1 SNHLY and CDR2 FYNNEI. Ends trimmed: V by 6 bases, J by 1 base; bases unmatched to a gene: 6.